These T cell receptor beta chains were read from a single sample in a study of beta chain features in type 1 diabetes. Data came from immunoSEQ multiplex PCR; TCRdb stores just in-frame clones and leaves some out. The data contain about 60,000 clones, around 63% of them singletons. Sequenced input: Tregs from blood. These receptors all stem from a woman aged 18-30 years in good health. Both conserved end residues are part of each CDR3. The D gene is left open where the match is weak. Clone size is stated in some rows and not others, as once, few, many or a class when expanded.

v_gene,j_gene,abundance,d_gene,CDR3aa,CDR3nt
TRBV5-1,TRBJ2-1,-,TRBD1,CASRTGYYNEQFF,TGCGCCAGCAGGACAGGGTACTACAATGAGCAGTTCTTC
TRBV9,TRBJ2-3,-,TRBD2,CASSVSGISTDTQYF,TGTGCCAGCAGCGTGAGCGGGATTAGCACAGATACGCAGTATTTT
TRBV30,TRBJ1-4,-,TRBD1,CAWTTDRALEKLFF,TGTGCCTGGACAACAGACAGGGCGTTGGAAAAACTGTTTTTT
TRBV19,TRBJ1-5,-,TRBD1,CASRRQGSYSNQPQHF,TGTGCCAGTAGGAGACAGGGAAGTTATAGCAATCAGCCCCAGCATTTT
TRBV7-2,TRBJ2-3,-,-,CASSFADTQYF,TGTGCCAGCAGCTTCGCAGATACGCAGTATTTT
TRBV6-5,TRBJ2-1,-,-,CASSSEALLYNEQFF,TGTGCCAGCAGTTCCGAGGCCCTACTTTACAATGAGCAGTTCTTC
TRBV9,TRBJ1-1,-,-,CASSVETGRNTEAFF,TGTGCCAGCAGCGTAGAAACAGGGAGAAACACTGAAGCTTTCTTT
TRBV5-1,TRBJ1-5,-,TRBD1,CASSLGQGGQPQNF,TGCGCCAGCAGCTTGGGGCAGGGGGGACAGCCCCAGAATTTT
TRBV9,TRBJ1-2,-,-,CASSGGTGRRYTF,TGTGCCAGCAGCGGCGGGACGGGACGGCGCTACACCTTC
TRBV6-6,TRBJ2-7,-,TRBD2,CASRKLLADYEQYF,TGTGCCAGCCGCAAACTACTAGCGGACTACGAGCAGTACTTC
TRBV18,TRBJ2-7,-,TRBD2,CASSPLTSSEQYF,TGTGCCAGCTCACCCCTGACTAGCAGTGAGCAGTACTTC
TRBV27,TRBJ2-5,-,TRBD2,CASSHTQVPQEGLAGGETQYF,TGTGCCAGCAGTCACACCCAAGTTCCTCAAGAGGGACTAGCGGGGGGCGAGACCCAGTACTTC
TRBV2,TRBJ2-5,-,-,CASSSSTETQYF,TGTGCCAGCAGTAGTAGTACGGAGACCCAGTACTTC
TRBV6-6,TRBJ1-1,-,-,CASIRQVNTEAFF,TGTGCCAGCATTCGACAGGTTAACACTGAAGCTTTCTTT
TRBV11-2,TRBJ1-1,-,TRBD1,CASTWTGGNTEAFF,TGTGCCAGCACATGGACAGGGGGGAACACTGAAGCTTTCTTT
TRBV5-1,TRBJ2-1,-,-,CASSSAGTAYNEQFF,TGCGCCAGCAGCTCCGCGGGGACAGCCTACAATGAGCAGTTCTTC
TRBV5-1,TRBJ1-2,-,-,CASSLANQDYGYTF,TGCGCCAGCAGCCTGGCCAACCAGGACTATGGCTACACCTTC
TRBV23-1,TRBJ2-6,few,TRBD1,CASSREQGGKASDGANVLTF,TGCGCCAGCAGCCGGGAACAGGGGGGAAAAGCTTCTGACGGGGCCAACGTCCTGACTTTC
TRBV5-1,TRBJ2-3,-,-,CASSLFRGTDTQYF,TGCGCCAGCAGCTTATTCAGGGGCACAGATACGCAGTATTTT
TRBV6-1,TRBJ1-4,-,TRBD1,CASSQTGQHEKLFF,TGTGCCAGCAGTCAGACAGGGCAACACGAAAAACTGTTTTTT
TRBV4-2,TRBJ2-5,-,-,CASSQDAGTQYF,TGTGCCAGCAGCCAAGATGCGGGGACCCAGTACTTC
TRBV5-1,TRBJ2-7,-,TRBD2,CASSPTTSGGYEQYF,TGCGCCAGCAGCCCTACGACTAGCGGAGGCTACGAGCAGTACTTC
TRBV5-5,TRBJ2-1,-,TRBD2,CASSWGLAGPKGSYNEQFF,TGTGCCAGCAGCTGGGGACTAGCGGGGCCCAAGGGATCCTACAATGAGCAGTTCTTC
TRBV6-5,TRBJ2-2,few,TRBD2,CASSYQAGGHTGELFF,TGTGCCAGCAGTTACCAGGCGGGAGGGCACACCGGGGAGCTGTTTTTT
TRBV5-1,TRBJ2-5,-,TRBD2,CASSGGLADQETQYF,TGCGCCAGCAGCGGCGGACTAGCGGACCAAGAGACCCAGTACTTC
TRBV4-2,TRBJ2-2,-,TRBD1,CASSRTGANTGELFF,TGTGCCAGCAGCCGGACAGGGGCGAACACCGGGGAGCTGTTTTTT
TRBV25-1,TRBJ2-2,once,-,CASSEIWWGGNTGELFF,TGTGCCAGCAGTGAAATTTGGTGGGGAGGGAACACCGGGGAGCTGTTTTTT
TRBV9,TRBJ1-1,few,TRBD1,CASSVIPGGAGESEAFF,TGTGCCAGCAGCGTAATACCAGGGGGCGCGGGCGAATCTGAAGCTTTCTTT
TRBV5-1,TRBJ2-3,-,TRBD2,CASSFGLAGITDTQYF,TGCGCCAGCAGCTTCGGACTAGCGGGGATCACAGATACGCAGTATTTT
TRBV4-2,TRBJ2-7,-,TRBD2,CASSQELILAGSYEQYF,TGTGCCAGCAGCCAAGAGTTGATCCTAGCGGGTTCCTACGAGCAGTACTTC
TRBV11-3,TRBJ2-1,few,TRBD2,CASSLSGGAYNEQFF,TGTGCCAGCAGCCTTAGCGGGGGGGCCTACAATGAGCAGTTCTTC
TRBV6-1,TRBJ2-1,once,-,CASSLEAYEQFF,TGTGCCAGCAGTCTAGAAGCATATGAGCAGTTCTTC
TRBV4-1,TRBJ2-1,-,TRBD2,CASSHTTSGFYNEQFF,TGCGCCAGCAGCCACACGACTAGCGGGTTTTACAATGAGCAGTTCTTC
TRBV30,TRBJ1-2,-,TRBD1,CAWSAGQGRDGYTF,TGTGCCTGGAGTGCAGGACAGGGGCGCGATGGCTACACCTTC
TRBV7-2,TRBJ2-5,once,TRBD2,CASSFRGGAQETQYF,TGTGCCAGCAGCTTTCGCGGGGGGGCCCAAGAGACCCAGTACTTC
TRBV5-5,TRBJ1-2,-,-,CASSLVINYGYTF,TGTGCCAGCAGCCTGGTAATTAACTATGGCTACACCTTC
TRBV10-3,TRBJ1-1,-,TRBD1,CAAGTGGNTEAFF,TGTGCCGCTGGGACAGGGGGCAACACTGAAGCTTTCTTT
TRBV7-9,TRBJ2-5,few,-,CATSGQQETQYF,TGTGCCACCTCGGGACAACAAGAGACCCAGTACTTC
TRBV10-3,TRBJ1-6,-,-,CATRGEDNSPLHF,TGTGCCACGAGAGGTGAAGATAATTCACCCCTCCACTTT
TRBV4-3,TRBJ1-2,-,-,CASSPDSGTSYRYTF,TGCGCCAGCAGCCCAGACAGTGGGACTAGCTATCGCTACACCTTC
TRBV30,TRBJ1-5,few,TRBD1,CAWSVGTGYSQPQHF,TGTGCCTGGAGCGTAGGGACAGGGTACAGCCAGCCCCAGCATTTT
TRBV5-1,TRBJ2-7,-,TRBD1,CASSQGVFYEQYF,TGCGCCAGCAGCCAGGGGGTCTTCTACGAGCAGTACTTC
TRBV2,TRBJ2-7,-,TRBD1,CASRIDRGQNEQYF,TGTGCCAGCCGAATCGACAGGGGACAGAACGAGCAGTACTTC
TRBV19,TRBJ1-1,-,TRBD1,CASSGQGRPTEAFF,TGTGCCAGTAGTGGACAGGGTCGCCCGACAGAGGCTTTCTTT
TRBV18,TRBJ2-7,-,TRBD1,CASSLGTGGSEQYF,TGTGCCAGCTCACTAGGGACAGGGGGGTCCGAGCAGTACTTC
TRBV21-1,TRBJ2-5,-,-,CASSKHHSETGGLETQYF,TGTGCCAGCAGCAAACACCACTCGGAGACAGGGGGTTTGGAGACCCAGTACTTC
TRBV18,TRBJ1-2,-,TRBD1,CASSLDRGYGYTF,TGTGCCAGCTCCCTCGACAGGGGCTATGGCTACACCTTC
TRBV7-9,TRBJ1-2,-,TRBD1,CASSYTDRLAYGYTF,TGTGCCAGCAGCTACACGGACAGGTTAGCCTATGGCTACACCTTC
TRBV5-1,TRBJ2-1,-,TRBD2,CASDPMSSGNEQFF,TGCGCCAGCGACCCGATGTCTAGCGGCAATGAGCAGTTCTTC
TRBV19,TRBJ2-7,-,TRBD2,CASSISPPGLAGGNEQYF,TGTGCCAGTAGTATCTCTCCCCCGGGACTAGCGGGAGGAAACGAGCAGTACTTC
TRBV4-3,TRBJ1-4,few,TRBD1,CASSQGQGDEKLFF,TGCGCCAGCAGCCAGGGACAGGGGGATGAAAAACTGTTTTTT
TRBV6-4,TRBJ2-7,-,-,CATRGVREQYF,TGTGCCACGCGCGGCGTGAGAGAGCAGTACTTC
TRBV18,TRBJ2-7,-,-,CASSPRGSALTREQYF,TGTGCCAGCTCACCCCGGGGTAGCGCCCTCACGAGGGAGCAGTACTTC